The clone carrying this T cell receptor (beta chain) has a count of ten or more. Trimming stripped 6 bases from V and 4 bases from J, with 20 bases between. The CDR3 totals 16 residues. The TCRbeta library was prepared with unique molecular identifiers. Using its own MiXCR run on the PCR reads, TCRdb lists one record per CDR3 protein. The sample contains almost 500,000 distinct CDR3 sequences, under 12% of which appear only once. The sample comes from a study of T-cell reconstitution after alpha-beta-depleted transplantation in children. The TCR originated in a child younger than 10 with inherited bone marrow failure, due to receive a stem cell transplant. The material was PBMCs, obtained before TCRalphabeta/CD19-depleted stem cell transplant. The V gene is TRBV12-3 or TRBV12-4, the J gene TRBJ2-3, with D perhaps TRBD1 or TRBD2 (5 bases each). The DNA for the CDR3 is TGTGCCAGCAGCCTTCGGATTCTGGGGGTCCCAGATACGCAGTATTTT. This sequence encodes CASSLRILGVPDTQYF.